This TCR beta chain was recovered during a study of CD8+CD57+ T cells in acquired aplastic anemia. Overall study: Each DNA sample taken from sorted CD4+ and CD8+ cells came to 3 to 4 ug on average. The average read count for CD4+ cells in healthy donors was 8.5 million to 12 million.

The CDR3 has 16 amino acids. Germline CDR1 is MNHNS and CDR2 is SASEGT. Trimming took 6 bases from V and 3 from J; bases not matched to a gene: 12. Comments on this clonotype: Its antigen remains unidentified. One base away lies a much larger clone, so this may be a sequencing read error.

It was genomic DNA that served as the template for profiling TCR beta VDJ and CDR3. MiXCR was run by TCRdb on the reads, yielding one entry per CDR3 protein. The sample contains some 120,000 distinct CDR3 sequences, 48% of which appear only once. Study-level points and caveats: Patients and controls were not found to differ significantly in CD8+ Simpson's diversity. Patients and controls shared under 35 CD8+ CDR3 sequences, which appeared highly expressed in patients and within their immunodominant clones.

The V gene is TRBV6-1, the J gene TRBJ2-7, with 9 positions matching TRBD1. The sequencing sample was made of sorted CD4+, CD8+, or CD8+CD57+ T cells (not recorded which) from PBMCs. The source is a human donor in good health, serving as a control. CDR3 residues: CASRTLTGGRFYEQYF. In DNA, the CDR3 is TGTGCCAGCAGAACACTAACAGGGGGCCGCTTCTACGAGCAGTACTTC.